The entry below gives a single TCR beta chain sequence along with its context. These data belong to a study of blood T cell repertoires in COVID-19. Germline loops: CDR1 LGHNA, CDR2 YSLEER. Deletions cut 0 bases from V and 11 bases from J, with 22 bases between. There are 16 residues in the CDR3. Here immunoSEQ multiplex PCR was the method, and the copy in TCRdb shows in-frame clones only, minus some. The repertoire has tens of thousands of clones, 90% of them found once; the top ten carry around 1.5%. The genes are TRBV4-3 and TRBJ1-1, with TRBD1 as a possible D gene (6 bases). This clonotype was obtained from a human donor with active COVID-19. The donor label of this sample is uncertain. The sample was peripheral blood. The CDR3 nucleotides are TGCGCCAGCAGCCAAGATAGCGGGGGCCGGACCGGTTTGGCTTTCTTT. The encoded protein is CASSQDSGGRTGLAFF.